A selection of T cell receptor beta chains follows, all from one sample in a study of cytomegalovirus exposure and HLA in healthy donors. The assay was immunoSEQ multiplex PCR, and TCRdb's table has in-frame clones only and misses some. The sample holds 200,000 to 300,000 clones; approximately 78% are singletons and the top ten take 0.4% to 0.6%. Input material: PBMCs. These receptors were taken from a boy younger than 18 in good health and CMV-seronegative. The conserved cysteine and the conserved F or W are not part of the CDR3 here. The order of the fields is CDR3 protein, clone size, V gene, CDR3 length. The size of a clone is reported for some rows only, either as once, few or many, or as a class for expanded clones.

CDR3aa: ASSQAPGMNTEAF
abundance: NA
v_gene: TRBV4-1
len: 13

CDR3aa: ASRGTGDYGYT
abundance: NA
v_gene: TRBV28
len: 11

CDR3aa: ASSLGVSGRPEKLF
abundance: NA
v_gene: TRBV13
len: 14

CDR3aa: ASSPGQANEKLF
abundance: once
v_gene: TRBV6-6
len: 12

CDR3aa: ASSDTGGVTEAF
abundance: NA
v_gene: TRBV19
len: 12

CDR3aa: ASRRGEKLF
abundance: NA
v_gene: TRBV5-1
len: 9

CDR3aa: ASSRTANTGELF
abundance: NA
v_gene: TRBV19
len: 12

CDR3aa: ASSLVSQETQY
abundance: NA
v_gene: TRBV7-6
len: 11

CDR3aa: ASTRTRAGKYNEQF
abundance: NA
v_gene: TRBV25-1
len: 14

CDR3aa: ASSLEGGDTEAF
abundance: NA
v_gene: TRBV5-1
len: 12

CDR3aa: ASSLERGAYEQY
abundance: NA
v_gene: TRBV11-2
len: 12

CDR3aa: ATEKTGGGNQPQH
abundance: NA
v_gene: TRBV10-1
len: 13

CDR3aa: ASSLEGGVGANVLT
abundance: NA
v_gene: TRBV5-1
len: 14

CDR3aa: ASSLGAQRGSPLH
abundance: NA
v_gene: TRBV5-1
len: 13

CDR3aa: ASGFGLPGQGTYEQY
abundance: few
v_gene: TRBV12-5
len: 15

CDR3aa: ASSQGQARYEQY
abundance: NA
v_gene: TRBV13
len: 12

CDR3aa: AWSVRRLTSRNTGELF
abundance: NA
v_gene: TRBV30
len: 16

CDR3aa: ASSLGLFSYEQY
abundance: NA
v_gene: TRBV11-3
len: 12

CDR3aa: ASSLGIPYLYGYT
abundance: NA
v_gene: TRBV18
len: 13

CDR3aa: ASSYGRGEAGNTIY
abundance: NA
v_gene: TRBV6-6
len: 14

CDR3aa: ATSRARFQRPLQETQY
abundance: NA
v_gene: TRBV15
len: 16

CDR3aa: ASSSGLAGGSTGELF
abundance: NA
v_gene: TRBV5-1
len: 15

CDR3aa: ASSSGYGYT
abundance: NA
v_gene: TRBV6-5
len: 9

CDR3aa: ASSGGTGGLETQY
abundance: NA
v_gene: TRBV10-1
len: 13

CDR3aa: AWSVLGTDTQY
abundance: few
v_gene: TRBV30
len: 11

CDR3aa: ASSLGQGDTGELF
abundance: once
v_gene: TRBV7-9
len: 13

CDR3aa: AWSVKLDTDTQY
abundance: NA
v_gene: TRBV30
len: 12

CDR3aa: ASSESQRRDNEQF
abundance: NA
v_gene: TRBV19
len: 13

CDR3aa: ATSRDLGGGDNTGELF
abundance: NA
v_gene: TRBV15
len: 16

CDR3aa: ASSLRTSGTSYEQY
abundance: few
v_gene: TRBV13
len: 14

CDR3aa: ASNRVNTGELF
abundance: once
v_gene: TRBV19
len: 11

CDR3aa: ASSSRGGSVYNEQF
abundance: NA
v_gene: TRBV5-1
len: 14

CDR3aa: ASSLQETQY
abundance: NA
v_gene: TRBV11-2
len: 9

CDR3aa: ASSLSEAYNEQF
abundance: NA
v_gene: TRBV27
len: 12

CDR3aa: ATSRGDRVLGYT
abundance: few
v_gene: TRBV15
len: 12

CDR3aa: ASSHRDYSYNEQF
abundance: NA
v_gene: TRBV5-4
len: 13

CDR3aa: ASSMYAGLAKNIQY
abundance: NA
v_gene: TRBV19
len: 14

CDR3aa: ASSLAGGASGYT
abundance: NA
v_gene: TRBV7-8
len: 12

CDR3aa: ASRTGTEAF
abundance: NA
v_gene: TRBV6-5
len: 9

CDR3aa: ASSPRARVNTEAF
abundance: NA
v_gene: TRBV18
len: 13

CDR3aa: ASSLNRAYEQY
abundance: NA
v_gene: TRBV7-8
len: 11

CDR3aa: ASSWAGGANTEAF
abundance: NA
v_gene: TRBV6-5
len: 13

CDR3aa: ASSQDGRATNEKLF
abundance: NA
v_gene: TRBV4-2
len: 14

CDR3aa: ASSSQGNTEAF
abundance: NA
v_gene: TRBV5-8
len: 11

CDR3aa: ASSSEPSTNTEAF
abundance: NA
v_gene: TRBV19
len: 13

CDR3aa: ASSPGLAGLTDTQY
abundance: NA
v_gene: TRBV5-1
len: 14

CDR3aa: SVAASADQETQY
abundance: few
v_gene: TRBV29-1
len: 12

CDR3aa: AIRMTGPYGYT
abundance: NA
v_gene: TRBV10-3
len: 11

CDR3aa: ASSQVGRENEQY
abundance: NA
v_gene: TRBV14
len: 12

CDR3aa: ARGTVGGWSTEAF
abundance: NA
v_gene: TRBV2
len: 13

CDR3aa: ASSPGES
abundance: NA
v_gene: TRBV5-8
len: 7

CDR3aa: ASSGTDWYGYT
abundance: NA
v_gene: TRBV27
len: 11

CDR3aa: ASEGDRGSDTQY
abundance: once
v_gene: TRBV30
len: 12

CDR3aa: ASRKTGTNEQF
abundance: NA
v_gene: TRBV5-1
len: 11

CDR3aa: ASSLGGMTATQY
abundance: NA
v_gene: TRBV11-2
len: 12

CDR3aa: AIDPQGNTGELF
abundance: NA
v_gene: TRBV2
len: 12

CDR3aa: ASGLVAGGVGYGYT
abundance: NA
v_gene: TRBV12-5
len: 14